These T cell receptor beta chains were read from a single sample in a study of CD8 T cells in ankylosing spondylitis. TCRdb recomputed calls from the 5' RACE reads with MiXCR, one row per CDR3 protein. The profile shows about 540,000 distinct CDR3 sequences, about an eighth of them singletons. Sample: blood, either unsorted or a sorted T cell fraction (not recorded which). These receptor sequences come from a male donor with ankylosing spondylitis. Both conserved end residues are part of each CDR3. Each record gives: J gene, V gene, CDR3 protein.

TRBJ1-5 | TRBV10-3 | CAISENPINQPQHF
TRBJ2-5 | TRBV20-1 | CSGATGEPGTQYF
TRBJ2-3 | TRBV24-1 | CATSGLGGANTQYF
TRBJ2-1 | TRBV6-1 | CASSKPQGPREQFF
TRBJ2-1 | TRBV7-8 | CASSLREGWEQFF
TRBJ2-1 | TRBV5-6 | CASSPPEIPEQFF
TRBJ1-2 | TRBV10-3 | CAIADRGGNYGYTF
TRBJ2-3 | TRBV2 | CASSAQGADTQYF
TRBJ1-1 | TRBV6-1 | CASSSTGRSTEAFF
TRBJ2-1 | TRBV3-1 | CASTRRQGGNGQFF
TRBJ1-2 | TRBV20-1 | CSASNRGRDGYTF